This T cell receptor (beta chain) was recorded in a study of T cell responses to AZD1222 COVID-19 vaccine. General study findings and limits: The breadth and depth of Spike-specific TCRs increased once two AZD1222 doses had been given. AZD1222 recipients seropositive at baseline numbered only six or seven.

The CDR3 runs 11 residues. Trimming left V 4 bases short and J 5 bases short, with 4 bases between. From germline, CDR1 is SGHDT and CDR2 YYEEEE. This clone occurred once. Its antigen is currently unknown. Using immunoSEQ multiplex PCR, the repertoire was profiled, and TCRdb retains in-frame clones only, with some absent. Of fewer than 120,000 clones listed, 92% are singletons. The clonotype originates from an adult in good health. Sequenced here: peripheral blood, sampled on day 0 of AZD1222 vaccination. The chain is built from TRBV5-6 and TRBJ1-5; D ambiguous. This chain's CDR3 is CASSLYQPQHF. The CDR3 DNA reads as TGTGCCAGCAGCCTGTATCAGCCCCAGCATTTT.